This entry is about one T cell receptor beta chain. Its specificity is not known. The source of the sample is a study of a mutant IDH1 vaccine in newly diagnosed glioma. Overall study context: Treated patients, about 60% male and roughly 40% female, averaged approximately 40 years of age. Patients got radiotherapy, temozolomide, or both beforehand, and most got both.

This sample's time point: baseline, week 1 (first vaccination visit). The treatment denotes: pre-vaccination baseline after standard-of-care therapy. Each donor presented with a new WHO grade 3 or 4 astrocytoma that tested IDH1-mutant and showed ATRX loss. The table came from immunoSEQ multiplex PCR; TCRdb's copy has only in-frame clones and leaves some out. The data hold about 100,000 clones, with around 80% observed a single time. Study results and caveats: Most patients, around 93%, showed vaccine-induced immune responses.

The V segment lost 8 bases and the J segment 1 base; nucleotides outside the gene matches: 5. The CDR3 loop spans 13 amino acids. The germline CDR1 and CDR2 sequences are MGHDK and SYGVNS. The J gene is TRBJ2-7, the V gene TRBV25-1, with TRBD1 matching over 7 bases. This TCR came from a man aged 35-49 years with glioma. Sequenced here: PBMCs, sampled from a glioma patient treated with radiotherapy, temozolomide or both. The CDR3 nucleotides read TGTGCCAGCGCTCGACAGGGTTCCTACGAGCAGTACTTC. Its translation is CASARQGSYEQYF.